The TCR beta chain under discussion was sequenced for a study of T cell responses to AZD1222 COVID-19 vaccine. Only in-frame clones appear in the TCRdb table, and some are missing; sequencing was by immunoSEQ multiplex PCR. The table lists more than 120,000 clones, around 91% of them singletons. Germline V gene lookup returns CDR1 SNHLY and CDR2 FYNNEI. This CDR3 contains 12 residues. Trimming removed 6 bases from V and 7 bases from J, with 7 bases in between. The sequence came from an adult who received the AZD1222 COVID-19 vaccine. The sample in question was peripheral blood, obtained 28 days after the second AZD1222 dose. The chain employs TRBV2 and TRBJ1-6, with D perhaps matching TRBD1 (5 bases). CDR3 residues: CASRTENSPLHF. For the CDR3, the DNA is TGTGCCAGCAGGACAGAAAATTCACCCCTCCACTTT.